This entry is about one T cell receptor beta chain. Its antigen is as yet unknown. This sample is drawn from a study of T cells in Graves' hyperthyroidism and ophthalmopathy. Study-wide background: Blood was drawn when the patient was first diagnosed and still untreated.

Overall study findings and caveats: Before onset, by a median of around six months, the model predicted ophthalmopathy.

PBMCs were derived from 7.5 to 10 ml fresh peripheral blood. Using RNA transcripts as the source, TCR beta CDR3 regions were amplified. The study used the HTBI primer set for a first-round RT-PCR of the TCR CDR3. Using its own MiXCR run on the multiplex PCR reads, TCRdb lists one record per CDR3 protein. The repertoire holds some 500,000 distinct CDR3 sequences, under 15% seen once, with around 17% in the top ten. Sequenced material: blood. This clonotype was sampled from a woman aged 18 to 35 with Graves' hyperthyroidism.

The CDR3 coding sequence is TGTGCCAGCAGTCGACAGGGAATATTGAACACCGGGGAGCTGTTTTTT. Protein: CASSRQGILNTGELFF. The gene calls are TRBV6-1 and TRBJ2-2; TRBD1 aligns across 7 bases. CDR3 length: 16 residues. Trimming cost V 5 bases and J 1 base; bases outside gene matches: 7. Germline V gene lookup returns CDR1 MNHNS and CDR2 SASEGT.